The present T cell receptor (beta chain) was sequenced within a study of T cell clonotyping in hematopoietic cell transplantation. About this clone: Antigen unknown.

The CDR3 sequence is 13 residues long. V lost 0 bases and J 3 bases, leaving 9 bases between the germline ends. Germline lookup yields CDR1 GTSNPN and CDR2 SVGIG (reference sequence). Sequencing was performed with immunoSEQ multiplex PCR; in TCRdb, only in-frame clones are kept and a portion is missing. This sample has 14,000 or so clones; 62% occur once, and the top ten carry approximately 9.8%. Study results and caveats: At the given depth, recipient repertoires were over 95% de novo clonotypes.

The chain joins TRBV30 to TRBJ2-7; D gene unclear. This receptor was obtained from a human donor who either received an allogeneic hematopoietic cell transplant for a myeloid malignancy or was a related donor (not recorded which). Some clones in this sample may be carry-over from other donors' samples. Sequencing was done on a sample of PBMCs. This CDR3 reads CAWSVHTNYEQYF. As DNA, the CDR3 is TGTGCCTGGAGTGTACACACTAACTACGAGCAGTACTTC.